These 22 T cell receptor beta chains were all obtained from the same sample, sequenced in a study of post-analysis software for immune sequencing data. Study conclusions and caveats: In patients, TRBV5-6, TRBV5-1 and TRBV20-1 belonged to five TRBV segments found more frequently than in controls.

Prepared libraries of TCR beta cDNA carried unique molecular identifiers. MiXCR was run by TCRdb on the PCR reads, yielding one entry per CDR3 protein. The repertoire has fewer than 850,000 distinct CDR3 sequences, around 42% of them found once; the top ten carry roughly 4.4%. Antigens for these TCRs are unknown. Sequencing was carried out using blood. The receptor source for this set is a girl between 10 and 17 years old with multiple sclerosis.

In this sample, this clonotype turned up a few times. The genes are TRBV20-1 and TRBJ2-5; 9 positions agree with TRBD2. This CDR3 is built from 16 residues. CDR1 is DFQATT, CDR2 SNEGSKA, per germline (reference sequence). The V segment lost 6 bases and the J segment 11 bases; nucleotides outside the gene matches: 22. The CDR3 DNA reads as TGCAGTGCCGCGGGGGGGGAGGCTGGGCCTTACAATGAGCAGTACTTC. Its translation: CSAAGGEAGPYNEQYF.

V usage is TRBV10-3 and J usage is TRBJ1-5, with D uncertain. Germline CDR1 is ENHRY and CDR2 is SYGVKD. The CDR3 length is 16 residues. The germline V and J ends were trimmed by 0 bases and 7 bases, with 16 bases remaining between them. The CDR3 loop reads CAISESVTGSQQPQHF. The CDR3, as DNA: TGTGCCATCAGTGAGTCGGTTACGGGCAGCCAGCAGCCCCAGCATTTT.

V usage is TRBV5-1 and J usage is TRBJ2-6; D gene uncertain. CDR3 length: 18 residues. Germline values: CDR1 SGHRS, CDR2 YFSETQ. The V gene lost 3 bases and the J gene lost 0 bases, with 16 bases spanning the gap. CDR3 region: CASSSLQGQISGANVLTF. CDR3 sequence (DNA): TGCGCCAGCAGCTCCCTTCAAGGCCAAATCTCTGGGGCCAACGTCCTGACTTTC.

This clonotype was observed a handful of times. This sequence joins TRBV20-1 and TRBJ2-1, with 13 bases identical to TRBD2. From germline, CDR1 is DFQATT and CDR2 SNEGSKA (reference sequence). This CDR3 is built from 16 residues. V shed 5 bases, J shed 6 bases, and the junction held 10 bases outside the gene matches. The CDR3, as DNA: TGCAGTGCTGCTGATCCGGGACTAGCGGGGCTCAATGAGCAGTTCTTC. Residues: CSAADPGLAGLNEQFF.

This clonotype has only a few counts. The gene calls are TRBV10-3 and TRBJ1-2; TRBD1 agrees at 8 bases. The CDR3 spans 15 residues. Germline V lookup: CDR1 ENHRY, CDR2 SYGVKD. The junction had 8 bases not matched to a gene; V was cut back by 2 bases and J by 6 bases. CDR3 bases: TGTGCCATCAGTGAGCGGCAGGGGGCGCGGAATGGCTACACCTTC. Translated: CAISERQGARNGYTF.

V usage is TRBV12-3 or TRBV12-4 and J usage is TRBJ2-7; tentative D call: TRBD1 (6 bases). V lost 6 bases and J lost 3, with 12 bases in between. CDR3 length equals 13 residues. CDR3 residues: CASSKTGFYEQYF. CDR3 sequence (DNA): TGTGCCAGCAGCAAAACAGGGTTCTACGAGCAGTACTTC.

V and J are TRBV29-1 and TRBJ2-1, with D hard to call. V lost 4 bases and J lost 8, with 12 bases in between. CDR1 is SQVTM, CDR2 ANQGSEA, per germline. The CDR3 consists of 12 residues. The DNA of the CDR3 is TGCAGCGTTGTGCCTCTGGAAGATGAGCAGTTCTTC. Translated, it gives CSVVPLEDEQFF.

This chain links TRBV20-1 with TRBJ2-7, with a weak D call TRBD2 (6 bases). The DNA end is a closer match to TRBJ2-5, so the J assignment may be wrong. This CDR3 comprises 13 residues. Germline assignment: CDR1 DFQATT and CDR2 SNEGSKA (reference sequence). In DNA form, the CDR3 reads TGCAGTGCTTCCGCGGGGCGGTGGGAGACCCAGTACTTC. This codes for CSASAGRWETQYF.

The genes are TRBV5-1 and TRBJ2-5, with 8 bases fitting TRBD2. Germline V lookup: CDR1 SGHRS, CDR2 YFSETQ. The CDR3 is made up of 15 amino acids. Trimming removed 4 bases from V and 11 bases from J; junction bases left unmatched: 16. The CDR3 nucleotides are TGCGCCAGCAGCGGGGACGGGAGGGCGGACAATGAGCAGTACTTC. Encoded protein: CASSGDGRADNEQYF.

This sequence joins TRBV5-1 and TRBJ2-5; TRBD2 matches 13 bases. The CDR3 runs 14 residues. Germline assignment: CDR1 SGHRS and CDR2 YFSETQ. V was pared by 6 bases and J by 5 bases, with 4 bases of the junction left unmatched. This CDR3 is CASKGLAGHETQYF. The CDR3 nucleotides read TGCGCCAGCAAGGGACTAGCGGGACATGAGACCCAGTACTTC.

This clonotype came up a few times. This rearrangement joins TRBV9 to TRBJ2-1; 10 bases line up with TRBD2. CDR1 and CDR2 from the germline V gene are SGDLS and YYNGEE. The CDR3 consists of 14 residues. With V trimmed by 7 bases and J by 7 bases, 8 bases remained unmatched. The CDR3 loop is CASGIAGGGNEQFF. The CDR3 nucleotides read TGTGCCAGCGGAATAGCGGGAGGTGGGAATGAGCAGTTCTTC.

The sample holds a few counts of this clonotype. J is TRBJ2-5 and V is TRBV7-8, with 9 positions matching TRBD2. The CDR3 sequence is 13 residues long. The V gene's germline CDR1 is SGHVS and CDR2 FQNEAQ. The ends lost 5 bases at V and 5 bases at J; junction bases unmatched: 3. DNA of the CDR3: TGTGCCAGCAGCCCTGGGACTAGCGAGACCCAGTACTTC. Protein product: CASSPGTSETQYF.

This clonotype was seen a few times. This chain joins TRBV29-1 and TRBJ2-5, with TRBD1 identical over 7 bases. Near its end, the DNA agrees better with TRBJ2-7, so the J call may be wrong. CDR3 length equals 12 residues. Germline CDR1 reads SQVTM; CDR2 reads ANQGSEA. The CDR3 region is CSAGQRSYEQYF. CDR3 in DNA: TGCAGCGCGGGACAGAGGAGCTACGAGCAGTACTTC.

The V and J genes are TRBV29-1 and TRBJ2-3; possibly TRBD2 for D (5 bases). The V and J ends lost 3 bases and 6 bases respectively, with 16 bases between them. In germline, CDR1 is SQVTM, CDR2 ANQGSEA. The CDR3 totals 14 residues. CDR3 amino acids: CSVDVQRAPDTQYF. The CDR3 coding sequence is TGCAGCGTTGATGTGCAGAGGGCCCCCGATACGCAGTATTTT.

The rearrangement links TRBV11-3 to TRBJ2-1; TRBD1 agrees at 8 bases. CDR1 SGHNT and CDR2 YENEEA come from the germline V gene. Trimming at V came to 5 bases and at J to 12 bases, leaving 6 bases not matched to a gene. This CDR3 region has 12 residues. Here the CDR3 reads CASSPDRVTQFF. Here the CDR3 DNA reads TGTGCCAGCAGCCCGGACAGGGTGACGCAGTTCTTC.

This clonotype was recorded a few times. The gene calls are TRBV6-5 and TRBJ2-5, with 7 bases lining up with TRBD2. Germline V gives CDR1 MNHEY, CDR2 SVGAGI. The junction had 4 bases not matched to a gene; V was cut back by 2 bases and J by 4 bases. This CDR3 is 14 amino acids long. DNA of the CDR3: TGTGCCAGCAGTTACGGAGGGGAGGGAGAGACCCAGTACTTC. Its protein is CASSYGGEGETQYF.

Concerning this clonotype: This CDR3 fails to terminate in the conserved phenylalanine or tryptophan, so it likely reflects a read error. V gene TRBV12-3 or TRBV12-4 combines with J gene TRBJ2-4; TRBD2 matches at 8 bases. The CDR3 extends over 16 amino acids. The V and J ends lost 5 bases and 4 bases, in that order; junction bases with no gene match: 10. This CDR3 reads CASSPLFGGEKNIQYC. The CDR3 nucleotides read TGTGCCAGCAGTCCCCTATTCGGGGGGGAAAAAAACATTCAGTACTGC.

CDR3 nucleotide sequence: TGCAGTGCTAGAGGCCCAGCGGGAAGGGGTGCAGATACGCAGTATTTT. Translating gives CSARGPAGRGADTQYF. The chain carries TRBV20-1 and TRBJ2-3; 7 bases map to TRBD2. This CDR3 is 16 amino acids long. V lost 1 base, J lost 4 bases, and 11 bases stayed unmatched. CDR1 is DFQATT and CDR2 is SNEGSKA in the germline V gene (reference sequence).

The chain links TRBV7-9 to TRBJ2-1, with 10 positions matching TRBD2. The CDR3 sequence is 17 residues long. Looked up from germline, CDR1 is SEHNR and CDR2 is FQNEAQ (reference sequence). V trimming: 1 base; J trimming: 7 bases; junction bases outside the gene matches: 10. The CDR3 coding sequence is TGTGCCAGCAGCTTAGGGGGAGCGGGAGGGCCAGGGAATGAGCAGTTCTTC. Residues: CASSLGGAGGPGNEQFF.

The chain has TRBV2 and TRBJ2-1; D not resolved. CDR1 and CDR2 (germline): SNHLY, FYNNEI. V gave up 3 bases and J gave up 0 bases, with 9 bases separating them. The CDR3 totals 15 residues. The chain's CDR3 is CASSETGPSYNEQFF. CDR3 coding DNA: TGTGCCAGCAGTGAGACGGGCCCCTCCTACAATGAGCAGTTCTTC.

The chain joins TRBV7-9 to TRBJ1-2, with D perhaps TRBD1 (6 bases). With 6 bases removed from V and 5 bases from J, the gap between germline ends came to 16 bases. The CDR3 is 14 residues long. The V gene's germline CDR1 is SEHNR and CDR2 FQNEAQ (reference sequence). The CDR3 coding sequence is TGTGCCAGCAGAACCGGGACATCGAAGTATGGCTACACCTTC. Residues: CASRTGTSKYGYTF.

The V and J genes are TRBV5-5 and TRBJ2-3; tentatively, D is TRBD2 (5 bases). Per germline, CDR1 SGHKS and CDR2 YYEKEE (reference sequence). The CDR3 covers 15 residues. The V end was cut by 0 bases, the J end by 4 bases, with 12 bases between. The CDR3 sequence is CASSLGGGRADTQYF. DNA of the CDR3: TGTGCCAGCAGCTTGGGCGGAGGAAGGGCAGATACGCAGTATTTT.